This record covers a single TCR beta chain. Generated by immunoSEQ multiplex PCR, the TCRdb table keeps only in-frame clones and is missing some. Here the sample spans around 120,000 clones, about 95% being singletons. The CDR3 extends over 13 amino acids. Looked up from germline, CDR1 is LGHNT and CDR2 is FRNRAP. V lost 1 base and J lost 5, with 6 bases in between. This specimen comes from a study of control samples from healthy donors and cancer patients. This chain joins TRBV12-5 and TRBJ1-5, with D unresolved. Specimen: blood. This TCR came from a young man in good health. The CDR3 nucleotides are TGTGCTAGTGGTTTGGGCCCTTATCAGCCCCAGCATTTT. Its translation is CASGLGPYQPQHF.